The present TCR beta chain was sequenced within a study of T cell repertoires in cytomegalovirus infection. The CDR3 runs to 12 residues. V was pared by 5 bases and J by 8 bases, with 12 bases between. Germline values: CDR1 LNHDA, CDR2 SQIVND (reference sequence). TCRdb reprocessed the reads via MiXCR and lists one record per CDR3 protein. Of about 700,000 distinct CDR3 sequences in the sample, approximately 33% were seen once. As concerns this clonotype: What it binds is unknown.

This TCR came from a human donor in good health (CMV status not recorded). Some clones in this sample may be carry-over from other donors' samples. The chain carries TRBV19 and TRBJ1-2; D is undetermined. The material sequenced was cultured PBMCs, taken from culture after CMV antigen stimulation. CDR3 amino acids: CASSQAEGGYTF. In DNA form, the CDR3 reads TGTGCCAGTAGTCAAGCCGAGGGCGGCTACACCTTC.